Shown below are 14 T cell receptor beta chains from a single sample sequenced in a study of control samples from healthy donors and cancer patients. The protocol was immunoSEQ multiplex PCR, while the TCRdb copy is restricted to in-frame clones and leaves out a portion. The profile shows more than 100,000 clones, about 87% of them singletons. The source material was blood. The source of these receptors is a man aged 40-49 years in good health.

The chain links TRBV9 to TRBJ2-1; D unresolved. Germline V gives CDR1 SGDLS, CDR2 YYNGEE. The CDR3 is 12 amino acids. V lost 0 bases and J 7 bases, leaving 5 bases between the germline ends. The CDR3 is CASSVGRNEQFF. CDR3 nucleotides: TGTGCCAGCAGCGTAGGCAGGAATGAGCAGTTCTTC.

The J gene is TRBJ2-1, the V gene TRBV6-4, with D hard to call. V lost 0 bases and J 0 bases, leaving 9 bases between the germline ends. The germline V gene has CDR1 MRHNA and CDR2 SNTAGT. The CDR3 has 16 residues. CDR3 in amino acids: CASSDSGVSSYNEQFF. The CDR3 DNA is TGTGCCAGCAGTGACTCAGGAGTTAGCTCCTACAATGAGCAGTTCTTC.

The rearrangement uses TRBV9 and TRBJ2-3; 8 bases fit TRBD1. The CDR3 runs to 14 residues. J gave up 4 bases and V 4 bases, and 5 bases lay outside the gene matches. The germline CDR1 and CDR2 sequences are SGDLS and YYNGEE. In nucleotides, the CDR3 is TGTGCCAGCAGCCGGACAGGGATCCCAGATACGCAGTATTTT. As protein: CASSRTGIPDTQYF.

V and J are TRBV30 and TRBJ2-7; possibly TRBD1 for D (6 bases). Looked up from germline, CDR1 is GTSNPN and CDR2 is SVGIG (reference sequence). V was trimmed by 7 bases and J by 2 bases, leaving 12 bases between them. The CDR3 has 12 residues. The CDR3 reads CALTGAAYEQYF. Here the CDR3 DNA reads TGTGCCTTGACAGGAGCTGCCTACGAGCAGTACTTC.

The rearrangement joins TRBV6-2 or TRBV6-3 to TRBJ1-1; D is uncertain. This CDR3 contains 14 residues. Germline assignment: CDR1 MNHEY and CDR2 SVGEGT. The V end was cut by 1 base, the J end by 2 bases, with 8 bases between. This chain's CDR3 is CASSYLGSNTEAFF. The CDR3, as DNA: TGTGCCAGCAGTTACTTAGGGTCCAACACTGAAGCTTTCTTT.

The chain couples TRBV24-1 to TRBJ2-1, with D perhaps TRBD1 or TRBD2 (5 bases each). Trimming cost V 9 bases and J 7 bases, with 24 bases left between them. This CDR3 spans 16 amino acids. Per germline, CDR1 KGHDR and CDR2 SFDVKD. The DNA of the CDR3 is TGTGCCACCTCGGGACCTTTTGGGGAATCTGGGAATGAGCAGTTCTTC. Translating it yields CATSGPFGESGNEQFF.

The chain links TRBV9 to TRBJ2-5, with TRBD1 matching 7 bases. Germline CDR1 SGDLS, CDR2 YYNGEE. The CDR3 is 15 amino acids. Trimming took 4 bases from V and 2 from J; bases not matched to a gene: 8. CDR3 bases: TGTGCCAGCAGCCAACAGGGGACATCTCAAGAGACCCAGTACTTC. Amino acid sequence: CASSQQGTSQETQYF.

The V and J genes are TRBV9 and TRBJ2-3, with 12 bases identical to TRBD2. The CDR3 totals 16 residues. The ends lost 3 bases at V and 1 base at J; junction bases unmatched: 3. The germline V gene encodes CDR1 SGDLS and CDR2 YYNGEE. The CDR3 loop is CASSARLAGGTDTQYF. CDR3 nucleotides: TGTGCCAGCAGCGCCAGACTAGCGGGGGGCACAGATACGCAGTATTTT.

The chain's CDR3 is CASSLRGGNGYTF. CDR3 sequence (DNA): TGTGCCAGCAGCTTAAGAGGGGGTAACGGCTACACCTTC. This chain links TRBV7-8 with TRBJ1-2; TRBD1 is a possible D gene (6 bases). The CDR3 loop spans 13 amino acids. Germline values: CDR1 SGHVS, CDR2 FQNEAQ. The V and J ends lost 2 bases and 8 bases respectively, with 12 bases between them.

V gene TRBV5-1 combines with J gene TRBJ2-7; tentative D call: TRBD1 (6 bases). CDR1 and CDR2 from the germline V gene are SGHRS and YFSETQ. The germline V and J ends were trimmed by 3 bases and 6 bases, with 10 bases remaining between them. This CDR3 has 12 amino acids. The CDR3 protein is CASSSNRVEQYF. DNA for the CDR3: TGCGCCAGCAGCTCGAACAGGGTCGAGCAGTACTTC.

For the CDR3, the DNA is TGTGCCAGCAGCGGCCGCAGCGGGGCCTACAATGAGCAGTTCTTC. Its translation: CASSGRSGAYNEQFF. The V and J genes are TRBV9 and TRBJ2-1, with TRBD2 identical over 7 bases. Germline CDR1 SGDLS, CDR2 YYNGEE. This CDR3 comprises 15 residues. V was clipped by 3 bases and J by 2 bases; unmatched bases: 5.

V and J are TRBV5-8 and TRBJ2-1, with TRBD2 matching 12 bases. The germline gives CDR1 SGHTS, CDR2 YDEGEE. The CDR3 has 14 amino acids. V was clipped by 2 bases and J by 8 bases; unmatched bases: 2. The CDR3 sequence is CASSLLAGGDEQFF. In DNA form, the CDR3 reads TGTGCCAGCAGCTTACTAGCGGGGGGTGATGAGCAGTTCTTC.

This chain joins TRBV3-1 (or the pseudogene TRBV3-2) and TRBJ1-1; D not certain. V was pared by 1 base and J by 10 bases, with 13 bases between. The CDR3 extends over 13 amino acids. From germline, CDR1 is LGHDT and CDR2 YNNKEL (reference sequence). The CDR3 loop reads CASSQGSFLTAFF. The CDR3 DNA follows: TGTGCCAGCAGCCAAGGATCGTTCCTGACAGCTTTCTTT.

This sequence joins TRBV27 and TRBJ2-3; 8 bases match TRBD2. With 3 bases clipped from V and 7 bases from J, the junction kept 9 bases outside the gene matches. CDR1 is MNHEY and CDR2 is SMNVEV in the germline V gene (reference sequence). CDR3 length: 15 amino acids. Written as DNA, the CDR3 is TGTGCCAGCAGTTTTGGGGGGACTAGAAAAAATACGCAGTATTTT. It encodes CASSFGGTRKNTQYF.